The clone carrying this T cell receptor beta chain was seen a few times. Germline CDR1 is MNHEY and CDR2 is SVGEGT. The length of the CDR3 is 16 residues. This entry is derived from a study of blood T cells in healthy people across ages. PCR was performed a second time for 7 to 11 cycles using a sample-barcoded 5' primer and a J-beta primer mix. TCRdb called the 5' RACE reads again in MiXCR, with one record for every CDR3 protein. Of 1.5 million to 2 million distinct CDR3 sequences listed, almost 35% were seen once; the top ten hold roughly 10%. The receptor's source is a woman aged 25 to 45 in good health. Sequenced sample: blood. The chain links TRBV6-2 or TRBV6-3 to TRBJ2-5; 8 nucleotides align to TRBD2. The J call may be faulty, since TRBJ2-4 better matches the DNA end. CDR3 loop: CASSTGKRGGSNIQYF. For the CDR3, the DNA is TGTGCCAGCAGCACGGGTAAACGGGGGGGATCTAACATTCAGTACTTC.